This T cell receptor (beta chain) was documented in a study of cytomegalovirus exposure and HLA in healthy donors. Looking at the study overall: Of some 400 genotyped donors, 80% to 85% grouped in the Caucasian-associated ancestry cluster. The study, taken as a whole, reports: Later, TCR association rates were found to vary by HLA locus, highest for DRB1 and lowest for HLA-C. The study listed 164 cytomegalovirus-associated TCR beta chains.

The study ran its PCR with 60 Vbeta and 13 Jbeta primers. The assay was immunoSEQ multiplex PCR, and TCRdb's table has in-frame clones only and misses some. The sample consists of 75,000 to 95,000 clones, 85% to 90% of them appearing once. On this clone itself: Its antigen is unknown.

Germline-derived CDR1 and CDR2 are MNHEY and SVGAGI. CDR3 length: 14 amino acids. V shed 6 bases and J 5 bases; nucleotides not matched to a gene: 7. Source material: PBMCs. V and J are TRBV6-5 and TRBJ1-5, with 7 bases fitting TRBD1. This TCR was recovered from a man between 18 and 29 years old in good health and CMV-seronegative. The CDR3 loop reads CASRDHRGHQPQHF. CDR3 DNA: TGTGCCAGCAGGGACCACAGGGGCCATCAGCCCCAGCATTTT.